This paragraph covers one TCR beta chain sequence. Libraries were prepared by immunoSEQ multiplex PCR; TCRdb keeps only in-frame clonotypes and omits some of them. Altogether about 310,000 clones are present, roughly nine tenths being singletons, with the ten largest covering roughly 2.9%. The data were taken from a study of blood T cell repertoires in COVID-19. On the study more broadly: Sample material is recorded as cDNA or gDNA derived from T cells, B-cell-depleted T cells, or PBMCs.

Germline-derived CDR1 and CDR2 are MGHDK and SYGVNS. Trimming cost V 7 bases and J 1 base; bases outside gene matches: 5. This CDR3 is 14 amino acids long. The rearrangement links TRBV25-1 to TRBJ1-1; 8 nucleotides align to TRBD1. This clonotype was sampled from a woman in her thirties with COVID-19, enrolled during active disease. The sequenced sample consisted of peripheral blood. CDR3 residues: CASTGTGGNTEAFF. DNA for the CDR3: TGTGCCAGCACTGGGACAGGCGGGAACACTGAAGCTTTCTTT.